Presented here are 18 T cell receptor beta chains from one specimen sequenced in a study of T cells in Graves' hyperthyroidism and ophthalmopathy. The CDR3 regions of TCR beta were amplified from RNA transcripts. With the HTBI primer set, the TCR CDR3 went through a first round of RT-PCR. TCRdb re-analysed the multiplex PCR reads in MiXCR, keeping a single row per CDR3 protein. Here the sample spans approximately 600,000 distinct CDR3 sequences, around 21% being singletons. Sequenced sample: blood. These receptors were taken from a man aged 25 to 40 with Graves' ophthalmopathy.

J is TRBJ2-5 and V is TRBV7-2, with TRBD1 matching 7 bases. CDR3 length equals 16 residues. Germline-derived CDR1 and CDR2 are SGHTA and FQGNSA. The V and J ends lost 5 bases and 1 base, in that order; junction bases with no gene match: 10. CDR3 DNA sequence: TGTGCCAGCAGCCCAAGACAGGGTTGGTCCCAAGAGACCCAGTACTTC. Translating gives CASSPRQGWSQETQYF.

The CDR3 DNA follows: TGCAGTGCTAGAGATTACGAGTCTTACGAGCAGTACTTC. Translating it yields CSARDYESYEQYF. The chain uses TRBV20-1 and TRBJ2-7, with D unclear. The germline gives CDR1 DFQATT, CDR2 SNEGSKA (reference sequence). V was cut by 0 bases and J by 4 bases, with 10 bases left in between. The CDR3 is 13 residues long.

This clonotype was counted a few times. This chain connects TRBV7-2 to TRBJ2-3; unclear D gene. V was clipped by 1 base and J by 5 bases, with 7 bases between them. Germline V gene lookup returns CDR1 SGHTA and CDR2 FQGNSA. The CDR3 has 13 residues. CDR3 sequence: CASSLVGKDTQYF. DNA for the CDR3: TGTGCCAGCAGCTTAGTGGGGAAAGATACGCAGTATTTT.

The CDR3 DNA is TGTGCCAGCAATGAAGCGGGAGGAGGCACAGATACGCAGTATTTT. This sequence encodes CASNEAGGGTDTQYF. The chain uses TRBV28 and TRBJ2-3; 9 bases align to TRBD2. From germline, CDR1 is MDHEN and CDR2 SYDVKM. The CDR3 consists of 15 residues. Unmatched junction bases numbered 6, after V lost 7 bases and J lost 1 base. Complete variable domain (other parts from reference TRBV28 and TRBJ2-3): DVKVTQSSRYLVKRTGEKVFLECVQDMDHENMFWYRQDPGLGLRLIYFSYDVKMKEKGDIPEGYSVSREKKERFSLILESASTNQTSMYLCASNEAGGGTDTQYFGPGTRLTVL.

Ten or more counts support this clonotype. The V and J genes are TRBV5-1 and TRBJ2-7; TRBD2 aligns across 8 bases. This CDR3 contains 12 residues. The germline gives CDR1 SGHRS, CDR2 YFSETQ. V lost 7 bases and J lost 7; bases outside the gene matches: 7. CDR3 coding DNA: TGCGCCAGCGCAGCGGGAGTGGGAGAGCAGTACTTC. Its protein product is CASAAGVGEQYF.

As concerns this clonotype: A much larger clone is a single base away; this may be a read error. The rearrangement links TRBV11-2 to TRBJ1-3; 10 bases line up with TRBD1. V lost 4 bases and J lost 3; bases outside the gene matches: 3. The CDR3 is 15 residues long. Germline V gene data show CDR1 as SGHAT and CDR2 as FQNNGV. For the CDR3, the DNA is TGTGCCAGCAGCTATGGACAGGGGGTTGGAAACACCATATATTTT. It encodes CASSYGQGVGNTIYF.

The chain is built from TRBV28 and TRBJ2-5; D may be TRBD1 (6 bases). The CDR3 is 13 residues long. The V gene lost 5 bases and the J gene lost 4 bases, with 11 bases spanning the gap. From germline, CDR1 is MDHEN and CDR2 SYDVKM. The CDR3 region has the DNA TGTGCCAGCAGTCAAACAGGGTTAGAGACCCAGTACTTC. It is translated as CASSQTGLETQYF.

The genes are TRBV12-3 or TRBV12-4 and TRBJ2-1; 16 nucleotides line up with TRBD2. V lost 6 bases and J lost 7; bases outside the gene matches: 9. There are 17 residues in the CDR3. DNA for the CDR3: TGTGCCAGCAGGTACTCACCGGGACTAGCGGGAGGGAATGAGCAGTTCTTC. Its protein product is CASRYSPGLAGGNEQFF.

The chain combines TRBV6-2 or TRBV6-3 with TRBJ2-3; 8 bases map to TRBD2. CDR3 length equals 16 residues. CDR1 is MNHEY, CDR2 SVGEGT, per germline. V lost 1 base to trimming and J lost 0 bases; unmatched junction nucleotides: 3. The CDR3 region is CASSYFPSGSTDTQYF. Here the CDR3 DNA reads TGTGCCAGCAGTTACTTTCCTAGCGGGAGCACAGATACGCAGTATTTT.

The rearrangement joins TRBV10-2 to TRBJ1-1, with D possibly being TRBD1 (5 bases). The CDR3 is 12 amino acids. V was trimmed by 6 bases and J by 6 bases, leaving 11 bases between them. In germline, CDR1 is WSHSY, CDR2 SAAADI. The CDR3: CASRWRDAEAFF. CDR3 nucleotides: TGCGCCAGCAGGTGGAGGGACGCTGAAGCTTTCTTT.

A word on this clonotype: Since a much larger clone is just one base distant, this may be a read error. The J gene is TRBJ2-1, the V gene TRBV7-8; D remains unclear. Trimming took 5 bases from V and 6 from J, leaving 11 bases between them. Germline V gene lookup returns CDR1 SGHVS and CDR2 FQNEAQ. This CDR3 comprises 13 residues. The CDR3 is CASSPRLGNEQFF. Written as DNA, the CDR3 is TGTGCCAGCAGCCCGAGACTGGGCAATGAGCAGTTCTTC.

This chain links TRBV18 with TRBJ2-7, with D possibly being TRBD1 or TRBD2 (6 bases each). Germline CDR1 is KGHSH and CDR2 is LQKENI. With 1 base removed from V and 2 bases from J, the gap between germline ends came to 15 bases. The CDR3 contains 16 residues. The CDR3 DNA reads TGTGCCAGCTCACCACGAGGCGGGACACCTCCCTACGAGCAGTACTTC. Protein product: CASSPRGGTPPYEQYF.

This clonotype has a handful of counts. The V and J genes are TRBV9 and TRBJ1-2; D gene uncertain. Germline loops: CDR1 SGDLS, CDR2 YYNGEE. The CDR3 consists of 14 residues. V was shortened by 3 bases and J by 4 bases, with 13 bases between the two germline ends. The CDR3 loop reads CASSDKGSLYGYTF. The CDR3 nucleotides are TGTGCCAGCAGCGATAAGGGTTCCCTCTATGGCTACACCTTC.

Here the CDR3 reads CSAKTSGSGGNEQFF. Here the CDR3 DNA reads TGCAGTGCAAAGACTAGCGGGAGTGGCGGGAATGAGCAGTTCTTC. The rearrangement joins TRBV20-1 to TRBJ2-1; TRBD2 aligns across 12 bases. The ends lost 6 bases at V and 7 bases at J; junction bases unmatched: 10. The CDR3 has 15 amino acids. The germline CDR1 and CDR2 sequences are DFQATT and SNEGSKA (reference sequence).

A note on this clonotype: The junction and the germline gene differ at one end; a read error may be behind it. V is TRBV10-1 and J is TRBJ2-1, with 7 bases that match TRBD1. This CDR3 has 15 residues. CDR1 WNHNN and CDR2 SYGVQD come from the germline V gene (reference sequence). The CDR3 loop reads CAGSEDAGGLREQFF. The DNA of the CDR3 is TGCGCCGGCAGTGAGGACGCAGGGGGATTACGTGAGCAGTTCTTC.

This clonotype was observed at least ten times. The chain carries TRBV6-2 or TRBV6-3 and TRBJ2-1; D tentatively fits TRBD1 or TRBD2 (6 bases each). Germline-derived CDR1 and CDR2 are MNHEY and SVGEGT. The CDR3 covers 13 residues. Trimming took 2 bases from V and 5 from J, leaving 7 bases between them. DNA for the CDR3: TGTGCCAGCAGTTACGGGGGGCACAATGAGCAGTTCTTC. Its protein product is CASSYGGHNEQFF.

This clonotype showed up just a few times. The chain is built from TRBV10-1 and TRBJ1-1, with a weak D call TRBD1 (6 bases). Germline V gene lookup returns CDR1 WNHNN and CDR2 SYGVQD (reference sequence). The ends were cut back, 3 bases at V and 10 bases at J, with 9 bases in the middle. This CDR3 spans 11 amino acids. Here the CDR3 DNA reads TGCGCCAGCAGTGAAGGGGGGCGAGCTTTCTTT. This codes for CASSEGGRAFF.

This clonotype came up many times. CDR3 in amino acids: CSASGQGEPWGAFF. In nucleotides, the CDR3 is TGCAGTGCTAGTGGACAGGGGGAGCCATGGGGAGCTTTCTTT. The V gene is TRBV20-1, the J gene TRBJ1-1, with 10 bases that match TRBD1. With 3 bases clipped from V and 10 bases from J, the junction kept 11 bases outside the gene matches. Germline V gene data show CDR1 as DFQATT and CDR2 as SNEGSKA (reference sequence). The CDR3 consists of 14 residues.